Described below is a single T cell receptor (beta chain) sequence and its context. Cohort allocation depended upon clinical history that participants reported. Recovery among Cohort 3 donors was established by two negative PCRs, clearance, or symptom resolution. The protocol was immunoSEQ multiplex PCR, while the TCRdb copy is restricted to in-frame clones and leaves out a portion. The sample records hundreds of thousands of clones, around 90% being singletons. CDR1 is SGHTA and CDR2 is FQGTGA in the germline V gene. V lost 5 bases and J lost 1; bases outside the gene matches: 6. This CDR3 has 15 amino acids. The data were taken from a study of blood T cell repertoires in COVID-19. Background on the study: T cells, B-cell-depleted T cells, or PBMCs provided the cDNA or gDNA that served as material.

This TCR was recovered from a woman in her late teens or twenties who had recovered from COVID-19. Sample: PBMCs or T cells enriched from blood (not recorded which). The chain uses TRBV7-3 and TRBJ2-7; TRBD1 agrees at 9 bases. The CDR3 protein is CASSPGTGLSYEQYF. The CDR3 coding sequence is TGTGCCAGCAGCCCTGGGACAGGGCTGTCCTACGAGCAGTACTTC.